This TCR beta chain was sequenced for a study of blood T cells in healthy people across ages. PCR was performed a second time for about 6 to 12 cycles using a sample-barcoded 5' primer and a J-beta primer mix. TCRdb ran MiXCR on the 5' RACE reads and lists one entry per CDR3 protein. The data show hundreds of thousands of distinct CDR3 sequences, around 45% seen once. From germline, CDR1 is ENHRY and CDR2 SYGVKD. The V gene end was trimmed by 6 bases and the J gene end by 13 bases; junction bases not matched to a gene: 21. The CDR3 has 16 amino acids. Sample: blood. This receptor was obtained from an older woman in good health. V usage is TRBV10-3 and J usage is TRBJ2-1; TRBD1 aligns across 7 bases. DNA for the CDR3: TGTGCCATCAGGGAAACACTAGGGGGCGCAGAAGAGACCCAGTTCTTC. It codes for CAIRETLGGAEETQFF.